The source of this T cell receptor (beta chain) is a study of Graves' ophthalmopathy and Graves' hyperthyroidism. Study at large: Investigators collected peripheral blood at initial diagnosis, before any treatment was given. Study-level results: Thyroid clonotypes that were expanded above 0.001 frequency mostly also appeared in blood.

Germline V gene lookup returns CDR1 MDHEN and CDR2 SYDVKM. The CDR3 is 14 amino acids. V lost 5 bases and J 3 bases, leaving 14 bases between the germline ends. This clonotype was recorded many times. The antigen is unknown. The sequenced template was RNA, covering the TCR beta CDR3 region. Second-round multiplex PCR came after first-round RT-PCR with HTBI primers. TCRdb recomputed calls from the multiplex PCR reads with MiXCR, one row per CDR3 protein. Here the sample spans roughly 500,000 distinct CDR3 sequences, approximately 15% being singletons. Each donor who had ophthalmopathy showed moderate-to-severe activity, a CAS of ≥3, a NOSPECS of ≥4, and a duration under 3 months.

The chain employs TRBV28 and TRBJ2-7; D tentatively fits TRBD1 or TRBD2 (5 bases each). The source of this sequence is a woman under 40 with Graves' ophthalmopathy. The sample consisted of blood. The CDR3 nucleotides read TGTGCCAGCAGTCCTTGGGGACGTTACTACGAGCAGTACTTC. This codes for CASSPWGRYYEQYF.